This T cell receptor (beta chain) originates from a study of T cells in Graves' hyperthyroidism and ophthalmopathy. Study in general: Blood was drawn when the patient was first diagnosed and still untreated.

TCR beta CDR3 region amplification was performed from RNA transcripts. An initial round of RT-PCR targeting the TCR CDR3 relied on the HTBI primer set. One entry per CDR3 protein results from TCRdb running MiXCR on the multiplex PCR reads. The table lists hundreds of thousands of distinct CDR3 sequences, around 21% of them singletons, with over 30% in the top ten. At least 3 on the Clinical Activity Score was recorded for ophthalmopathy patients, who also had NOSPECS grade at least 4 and duration under 3 months. 9 to 10 ml fresh peripheral blood yielded the PBMCs. V lost 5 bases and J lost 1; bases outside the gene matches: 13. CDR3 length equals 17 residues. Germline V gives CDR1 MDHEN, CDR2 SYDVKM.

Sequenced sample: blood. This chain links TRBV28 with TRBJ2-7, with 8 bases identical to TRBD2. The TCR was taken from a man aged 25-45 years with Graves' ophthalmopathy. The CDR3 bases are TGTGCCAGCAGTCCCCCAGGACTAGCCGGAACTTCCTACGAGCAGTACTTC. Translation: CASSPPGLAGTSYEQYF. Full variable domain (rest looked up from reference TRBV28 and TRBJ2-7): DVKVTQSSRYLVKRTGEKVFLECVQDMDHENMFWYRQDPGLGLRLIYFSYDVKMKEKGDIPEGYSVSREKKERFSLILESASTNQTSMYLCASSPPGLAGTSYEQYFGPGTRLTVT.